This entry features one TCR beta chain sequence. Original processing methods: Amplifying reference gene primers gave estimates of nucleated cell counts. TCRdb's table, derived via immunoSEQ multiplex PCR, lists solely in-frame clones and lacks some. That table supplies the V and J calls and clone size; D and trimming were determined from the DNA. In the table there are about 430,000 clones, more than 80% of which are singletons. Per the germline V gene, CDR1 is MGHRA and CDR2 is YSYEKL. Trimming took 0 bases from V and 4 from J; bases not matched to a gene: 2. This CDR3 has 15 amino acids. The study drew participants aged about 18 to 90 years from 20 to 30 US areas. Donors were grouped by their self-reported clinical history. These data originate in a study of blood T cell repertoires in COVID-19.

The rearrangement joins TRBV4-1 to TRBJ2-2; TRBD2 matches 7 bases. This TCR was recovered from a man between 25 and 39 years old who had recovered from COVID-19. The sample taken for sequencing was PBMCs or T cells enriched from blood (not recorded which). CDR3: CASSQDSGGTGELFF. CDR3 DNA sequence: TGCGCCAGCAGCCAAGATTCGGGAGGCACCGGGGAGCTGTTTTTT.